This T cell receptor beta chain is drawn from a study of blood T cell repertoires in COVID-19 (dated by TCRdb to 2020 to 2022). Some background on the complete study: The collaborator samples originated in the United States, Italy and Spain and spanned the acute and convalescent phases of COVID-19. The prospective study material was composed of cDNA or gDNA derived from T cells, B-cell-depleted T cells, or PBMCs. Samples came from the ongoing ImmuneRACE study (first 160 participants) plus 1,254 subjects from 6 global collaborators. Sample metadata almost always included a de-identified subject ID, COVID-19 status, age in years and sex. Subjects who had been exposed to COVID-19, were actively infected with it, or had recovered from it provided the deeply sampled blood TCRbeta repertoires that made up the dataset. Where available, HLA class I and class II types were taken from metadata supplied by the sample provider and were not determined by assay-based typing. The repertoires were released in a freely available public database meant as a resource for research on the immune response to SARS-CoV-2. The study at large found these results: The amount of clinical and demographic metadata varied by source and participant and was provided uncurated.

With respect to this clone: The antigen this receptor binds is unknown. Base qualities were left out, and no much larger clone turns up one base away.

Enrolling through a virtual design, the prospective study's participants ranged in age from roughly 18 to 95 years and lived across roughly 23 United States geographic areas. Cohort assignment in the prospective study relied on participant-reported clinical history from a screening survey and a study questionnaire. ImmuneRACE Cohort 3 recovered participants were defined by two consecutive negative NP/OP PCR tests, healthcare professional clearance, or symptom resolution. Mobile phlebotomists in the prospective study collected whole blood, serum and a nasopharyngeal or oropharyngeal swab from every participant. Participants in the prospective study had the option to provide additional blood draws and questionnaires over a roughly two-month period. Before DNA extraction, blood samples from the prospective study were shipped at room temperature or frozen. TCRbeta CDR3 regions were amplified from genomic DNA by means of the immunoSEQ Assay, a bias-controlled multiplex PCR. The original methods were these. Within the assay, amplification of reference gene primers was used to estimate how many nucleated cells each sample contained. Sequence reads were collapsed and filtered to measure the absolute abundance of every unique TCRbeta CDR3 rearrangement. For each sample, productive Simpson clonality was calculated by taking the square root of Simpson's diversity index across productive rearrangements. Held by TCRdb, this immuneACCESS table contains in-frame sequences only and omits some clones. Under half of the omission traces to an unresolved V gene where checked; the cause of the rest is unknown. That table gives V, J and clone size, and the DNA gave D and trimming. This sample has 250,000 or so clones in its table, and 70% to 90% of those were observed once. The ten largest clones capture under 2.5% of the sample.

The source of this sequence is a woman in her fifties or sixties who had recovered from COVID-19. What was sequenced was PBMCs or T cells enriched from blood (not recorded which).

The base sequence is TGTGCCAGCAGCCAAGGGGCGGGAGTGGAGGCAGATACGCAGTATTTT. Protein translation: CASSQGAGVEADTQYF. In this chain, TRBV3-1 (or the pseudogene TRBV3-2) is recombined with TRBJ2-3, and TRBD2 aligns with 7 junction nucleotides. Including cysteine and phenylalanine, the CDR3 has 16 amino acids. The CDR3 DNA has 48 bases and is translated from base 1. Via the germline V gene (reference sequence), CDR1 is LGHDT and CDR2 YNNKEL. Germline trimming: 1 base from V, 4 bases from J; junction bases outside gene matches: 8.